These 18 T cell receptor beta chains were all obtained from the same sample, sequenced in a study of blood T cell repertoires in COVID-19. Only in-frame clones appear in the TCRdb table, and some are missing; sequencing was by immunoSEQ multiplex PCR. This sample yields 130,000 or so clones, of which around 89% are seen a single time; 2.5% belongs to the top ten. Material for sequencing was peripheral blood. These receptors came from a human donor with COVID-19, enrolled during active disease. The donor label of this sample is uncertain.

The chain combines TRBV7-8 with TRBJ1-4; TRBD1 agrees at 7 bases. The CDR3 is made up of 15 amino acids. Germline values: CDR1 SGHVS, CDR2 FQNEAQ. Trimming cost V 1 base and J 5 bases; bases outside gene matches: 4. CDR3 sequence: CASSLGQGINEKLFF. The CDR3 region has the DNA TGTGCCAGCAGCTTAGGACAGGGAATAAATGAAAAACTGTTTTTT. Full variable domain (rest looked up from reference TRBV7-8 and TRBJ1-4): GAGVSQSPRYKVAKRGQDVALRCDPISGHVSLFWYQQALGQGPEFLTYFQNEAQLDKSGLPSDRFFAERPEGSVSTLKIQRTQQEDSAVYLCASSLGQGINEKLFFGSGTQLSVL.

The chain carries TRBV5-1 and TRBJ2-6; D is unresolved. The germline V gene has CDR1 SGHRS and CDR2 YFSETQ. This CDR3 spans 15 amino acids. V lost 2 bases and J 0 bases, leaving 6 bases between the germline ends. The chain's CDR3 is CASSLLPSGANVLTF. The DNA of the CDR3 is TGCGCCAGCAGCTTACTACCCTCTGGGGCCAACGTCCTGACTTTC.

J is TRBJ2-7 and V is TRBV3-1 (or the pseudogene TRBV3-2); 8 nucleotides agree with TRBD2. This CDR3 spans 14 amino acids. Germline CDR1 reads LGHDT; CDR2 reads YNNKEL (reference sequence). V shed 4 bases and J 2 bases; nucleotides not matched to a gene: 4. The CDR3 region is CASSPGGVPYEQYF. The CDR3 bases are TGTGCCAGCAGCCCGGGGGGGGTACCCTACGAGCAGTACTTC.

The V gene is TRBV3-1 (or the pseudogene TRBV3-2), the J gene TRBJ1-2; D not certain. The CDR3 totals 14 residues. Trimming shortened V by 1 base and J by 11 bases, and 17 bases separated the two germline ends. Germline lookup yields CDR1 LGHDT and CDR2 YNNKEL (reference sequence). CDR3 in amino acids: CASSQVSETSKYTF. The CDR3 nucleotides read TGTGCCAGCAGCCAAGTCAGCGAAACGAGCAAATACACCTTC.

The rearrangement uses TRBV11-2 and TRBJ2-2; maybe TRBD1 (5 bases). In germline, CDR1 is SGHAT, CDR2 FQNNGV. The CDR3 has 15 amino acids. The V gene lost 1 base and the J gene lost 3 bases, with 9 bases spanning the gap. CDR3 in amino acids: CASSLGARDTGELFF. CDR3 bases: TGTGCCAGCAGCTTAGGGGCCAGGGACACCGGGGAGCTGTTTTTT.

The genes are TRBV28 and TRBJ1-6, with unresolved D. Deletions cut 2 bases from V and 0 bases from J, with 23 bases between. CDR1 and CDR2 from the germline V gene are MDHEN and SYDVKM. This CDR3 comprises 21 residues. The CDR3 nucleotides are TGTGCCAGCAGTTTAAACCGGTGGATACTAACCCAGAGCTCCTATAATTCACCCCTCCACTTT. This gives the protein CASSLNRWILTQSSYNSPLHF.

V usage is TRBV19 and J usage is TRBJ1-2; possible D gene TRBD1, 5 bases. From germline, CDR1 is LNHDA and CDR2 SQIVND (reference sequence). This CDR3 comprises 14 residues. The V end was cut by 0 bases, the J end by 7 bases, with 12 bases between. This CDR3 is CASSIDLGQGGYTF. The DNA of the CDR3 is TGTGCCAGTAGTATAGATCTCGGGCAGGGTGGCTACACCTTC.

The gene calls are TRBV19 and TRBJ1-6; perhaps TRBD1 as D (5 bases). The CDR3 runs to 14 residues. Trimming shortened V by 2 bases and J by 9 bases, and 11 bases separated the two germline ends. CDR1 is LNHDA, CDR2 SQIVND, per germline (reference sequence). The CDR3 nucleotides read TGTGCCAGTAGTATAAAGGGGCGGGGTTCACCCCTCCACTTT. Amino acid sequence: CASSIKGRGSPLHF.

The chain links TRBV19 to TRBJ1-5; possible D gene TRBD1, 5 bases. Germline V gene sequence: CDR1 LNHDA, CDR2 SQIVND (reference sequence). The V end lost 3 bases, the J end lost 7 bases, and 16 bases lay between the germline ends. The CDR3 is made up of 15 amino acids. As DNA, the CDR3 is TGTGCCAGTAGTATTGTAGACAGCTCGGACCAGCCCCAGCATTTT. It yields the protein CASSIVDSSDQPQHF.

The DNA for the CDR3 is TGCGCCAGCAGCTTGGGACAGGTCTACTATGGCTACACCTTC. The encoded protein is CASSLGQVYYGYTF. The chain recombines TRBV5-1 with TRBJ1-2; tentative D call: TRBD1 (6 bases). The CDR3 loop spans 14 amino acids. Trimming took off 0 bases at V and 3 bases at J, with 9 bases between the two ends. From germline, CDR1 is SGHRS and CDR2 YFSETQ.

The gene calls are TRBV4-1 and TRBJ2-1; 9 nucleotides line up with TRBD2. Unmatched junction bases numbered 6, after V lost 4 bases and J lost 5 bases. The CDR3 loop spans 15 amino acids. CDR1 is MGHRA and CDR2 is YSYEKL in the germline V gene. CDR3 sequence: CASSRGLATDNEQFF. CDR3 in DNA: TGCGCCAGCAGCCGAGGACTAGCGACAGACAATGAGCAGTTCTTC.

This rearrangement joins TRBV15 to TRBJ2-7, with D tentatively TRBD1 (6 bases). The CDR3 covers 15 residues. The V end was cut by 0 bases, the J end by 3 bases, with 12 bases between. Per germline, CDR1 LNHNV and CDR2 YYDKDF (reference sequence). CDR3 nucleotides: TGTGCCACCAGCAGAGATGGAGGACAGAGCTACGAGCAGTACTTC. This encodes CATSRDGGQSYEQYF.

V usage is TRBV19 and J usage is TRBJ1-2; D is unresolved. The CDR3 loop spans 14 amino acids. Trimming stripped 1 base from V and 6 bases from J, with 12 bases between. The V gene's germline CDR1 is LNHDA and CDR2 SQIVND (reference sequence). The CDR3 sequence is CASSIAGEGDGYTF. The CDR3 DNA reads as TGTGCCAGTAGTATAGCTGGGGAGGGAGATGGCTACACCTTC.

The chain carries TRBV3-1 (or the pseudogene TRBV3-2) and TRBJ1-1, with D possibly matching TRBD1 (5 bases). This CDR3 region has 15 residues. In germline, CDR1 is LGHDT, CDR2 YNNKEL (reference sequence). The V gene lost 0 bases and the J gene lost 1 base, with 9 bases spanning the gap. CDR3 region: CASSQEGQGNTEAFF. In DNA, the CDR3 is TGTGCCAGCAGCCAAGAGGGCCAGGGGAACACTGAAGCTTTCTTT.

This chain joins TRBV4-2 and TRBJ2-7; maybe TRBD2 (6 bases). V was shortened by 7 bases and J by 0 bases, with 13 bases between the two germline ends. The CDR3 spans 14 residues. Germline assignment: CDR1 LGHNA and CDR2 YNFKEQ. CDR3 DNA sequence: TGTGCCAGCAACCGGGACTCAAACTCCTACGAGCAGTACTTC. It codes for CASNRDSNSYEQYF.

The gene calls are TRBV9 and TRBJ1-3; perhaps TRBD1 as D (5 bases). The CDR3 totals 17 residues. V dropped 3 bases and J dropped 0 bases, with 16 bases sitting between them. Germline assignment: CDR1 SGDLS and CDR2 YYNGEE. DNA of the CDR3: TGTGCCAGCAGCGCCGGGAGGCAGGGATACTCTGGAAACACCATATATTTT. Encoded protein: CASSAGRQGYSGNTIYF.

The chain uses TRBV3-1 (or the pseudogene TRBV3-2) and TRBJ1-6; TRBD1 is a possible D gene (5 bases). The CDR3 has 13 amino acids. Trimming removed 2 bases from V and 7 bases from J, with 6 bases in between. Germline CDR1 reads LGHDT; CDR2 reads YNNKEL (reference sequence). CDR3 amino acids: CASSQQGNSPLHF. DNA for the CDR3: TGTGCCAGCAGCCAACAGGGAAATTCACCCCTCCACTTT.

The V call is TRBV5-1, the J call TRBJ1-4, with D possibly matching TRBD1 (5 bases). The germline gives CDR1 SGHRS, CDR2 YFSETQ. The CDR3 covers 14 residues. Trimming removed 6 bases at V and 8 bases at J, with 17 bases between. The CDR3 nucleotides read TGCGCCAGCAAACCCCAGGGCGCGGAGGAAAAACTGTTTTTT. Translating it yields CASKPQGAEEKLFF.